Detailed here is one TCR beta chain. The antigen remains undetermined. Germline CDR1 reads LNHDA; CDR2 reads SQIVND (reference sequence). V lost 1 base to trimming and J lost 6 bases, with 6 bases between them. The CDR3 is 12 amino acids. The PCR contained 60 Vbeta and 13 Jbeta primers. TCRdb's table, derived via immunoSEQ multiplex PCR, lists solely in-frame clones and lacks some. The table lists under 200,000 clones, around 80% of them singletons. At the time of sampling, donors were nominally healthy, though unrecorded immune exposures were likely. This sample was taken from a study of cytomegalovirus exposure and HLA in healthy donors. Study at large: Around 80 million unique TCR sequences came from HLA-typed donors in an early release. Regarding the study as a whole: About 90% or about 30% of the time was how often most TCR beta V segments were productive, according to an earlier analysis. The authors later found TCR association rates varying by HLA locus, with DRB1 most and HLA-C fewest.

This rearrangement joins TRBV19 to TRBJ1-1; D is undetermined. The sequencing input was PBMCs. The TCR sequence derives from a man aged 35-49 years in good health and CMV-seronegative. CDR3 sequence: CASSIAGAEAFF. The CDR3 DNA sequence: TGTGCCAGTAGTATAGCCGGAGCTGAAGCTTTCTTT. Drawing the rest from reference TRBV19 and TRBJ1-1, the complete variable domain is DGGITQSPKYLFRKEGQNVTLSCEQNLNHDAMYWYRQDPGQGLRLIYYSQIVNDFQKGDIAEGYSVSREKKESFPLTVTSAQKNPTAFYLCASSIAGAEAFFGQGTRLTVV.